This passage covers 18 T cell receptor beta chains from one sample sequenced in a study of PD-L1 blockade in urothelial cancer. Documented time point: peripheral blood 6 weeks after treatment start. Produced via immunoSEQ multiplex PCR; TCRdb's table is partial and in-frame only. This table holds approximately 40,000 clones, around 88% found once. This specimen was PBMCs, taken around atezolizumab (anti-PD-L1) treatment. All receptors derive from a man aged 60 to 69 with urothelial cancer.

CDR3 bases: TGTGCCTGGAAGGGGACTAGAACAGATACGCAGTATTTT. The encoded protein is CAWKGTRTDTQYF. This chain joins TRBV30 and TRBJ2-3; 8 bases are shared with TRBD2. The CDR3 length is 13 residues. Germline assignment: CDR1 GTSNPN and CDR2 SVGIG (reference sequence). The V gene end was trimmed by 4 bases and the J gene end by 3 bases; junction bases not matched to a gene: 3.

The chain combines TRBV5-1 with TRBJ1-1, with 9 bases aligning to TRBD1. The CDR3 contains 15 residues. CDR1 is SGHRS, CDR2 YFSETQ, per germline. V lost 4 bases to trimming and J lost 4 bases; unmatched junction nucleotides: 8. This CDR3 is CASSGLQGAGTEAFF. The CDR3 nucleotides read TGCGCCAGCAGCGGATTACAGGGGGCGGGCACTGAAGCTTTCTTT.

The chain joins TRBV4-1 to TRBJ1-2; 10 positions agree with TRBD1. This CDR3 is built from 15 residues. Germline V gene data show CDR1 as MGHRA and CDR2 as YSYEKL. The ends lost 4 bases at V and 6 bases at J; junction bases unmatched: 8. CDR3 region: CASSLAGQGDHGYTF. For the CDR3, the DNA is TGCGCCAGCAGCCTAGCCGGACAGGGGGATCATGGCTACACCTTC.

This clone was observed once. The chain links TRBV2 to TRBJ2-7, with no clear D. Per germline, CDR1 SNHLY and CDR2 FYNNEI. The V and J ends lost 5 bases and 3 bases respectively, with 5 bases between them. This CDR3 spans 11 amino acids. In DNA, the CDR3 is TGTGCCAGCAGTCGCAGCTACGAGCAGTACTTC. This encodes CASSRSYEQYF.

This chain links TRBV5-1 with TRBJ2-7, with TRBD1 identical over 9 bases. With V trimmed by 8 bases and J by 0 bases, 6 bases remained unmatched. Germline CDR1 reads SGHRS; CDR2 reads YFSETQ. The CDR3 consists of 14 residues. For the CDR3, the DNA is TGCGCCAGTTCGGGACAGGGAAGCTCCTACGAGCAGTACTTC. It codes for CASSGQGSSYEQYF.

The V gene is TRBV21-1, the J gene TRBJ2-1; the table's D call of TRBD2 was not tested on the DNA. TRBV21-1 constitutes a pseudogene. The CDR3 totals 17 residues. Here the CDR3 reads CASSKASGMSSYNEQFF. The CDR3 coding sequence is TGTGCCAGCAGCAAAGCCAGCGGGATGAGCTCCTACAATGAGCAGTTCTTC.

The chain has TRBV19 and TRBJ2-2, with 11 bases aligning to TRBD2. V gave up 2 bases and J gave up 0 bases; unmatched junction bases: 8. Per the germline V gene, CDR1 is LNHDA and CDR2 is SQIVND (reference sequence). The CDR3 has 19 amino acids. The DNA for the CDR3 is TGTGCCAGTAGTATACAAGGGACTAGCGGTAGCGCGAACACCGGGGAGCTGTTTTTT. This codes for CASSIQGTSGSANTGELFF.

V gene TRBV28 combines with J gene TRBJ2-1; 9 bases line up with TRBD1. The germline CDR1 and CDR2 sequences are MDHEN and SYDVKM. J lost 3 bases, V lost 3 bases, and 9 bases had no gene match. This CDR3 has 17 amino acids. The CDR3 reads CASSFLGQGSGYNEQFF. CDR3 DNA: TGTGCCAGCAGTTTCCTCGGACAGGGGTCAGGCTACAATGAGCAGTTCTTC.

The chain recombines TRBV15 with TRBJ2-7; TRBD2 matches at 8 bases. Trimming cost V 3 bases and J 2 bases; bases outside gene matches: 3. This CDR3 spans 14 amino acids. In germline, CDR1 is LNHNV, CDR2 YYDKDF (reference sequence). CDR3 amino acids: CATSSPGLAYEQYF. For the CDR3, the DNA is TGTGCCACCAGCAGTCCGGGACTAGCCTACGAGCAGTACTTC.

The V gene is TRBV6-1, the J gene TRBJ2-1; 8 bases agree with TRBD2. Unmatched junction bases numbered 9, after V lost 8 bases and J lost 9 bases. Germline V gene data show CDR1 as MNHNS and CDR2 as SASEGT. CDR3 size: 13 residues. Here the CDR3 DNA reads TGTGCCAGCCCTACCGGGACTAGGGGTGAGCAGTTCTTC. This codes for CASPTGTRGEQFF.

This chain connects TRBV5-6 to TRBJ2-3; D uncertain. There are 13 residues in the CDR3. V lost 1 base and J lost 6, with 9 bases in between. Germline CDR1 reads SGHDT; CDR2 reads YYEEEE. The CDR3, as DNA: TGTGCCAGCAGCTTGACTACATTTGATACGCAGTATTTT. It specifies CASSLTTFDTQYF. The variable domain in full, with the rest retrieved from reference TRBV5-6 and TRBJ2-3, is DAGVTQSPTHLIKTRGQQVTLRCSPKSGHDTVSWYQQALGQGPQFIFQYYEEEERQRGNFPDRFSGHQFPNYSSELNVNALLLGDSALYLCASSLTTFDTQYFGPGTRLTVL.

As DNA, the CDR3 is TGTGCCAGTAGTAAACTCGCGTCTCAGGGGGTAAATGGCTACACCTTC. Translation: CASSKLASQGVNGYTF. This chain joins TRBV19 and TRBJ1-2; 7 nucleotides match TRBD1. This CDR3 has 16 amino acids. Germline V gives CDR1 LNHDA, CDR2 SQIVND (reference sequence). Unmatched junction bases numbered 14, after V lost 4 bases and J lost 6 bases.

About this clone itself: One end of the junction varies from germline; a read error may be responsible. The gene calls are TRBV30 and TRBJ2-5; D is possibly TRBD1 (6 bases). The length of the CDR3 is 11 residues. Germline V gene sequence: CDR1 GTSNPN, CDR2 SVGIG (reference sequence). CDR3 loop: CAWRAGASWDF. Written as DNA, the CDR3 is TGTGCCTGGAGGGCAGGGGCCTCCTGGGACTTC. Supplemented by reference TRBV30 and TRBJ2-5, the full variable domain reads SQTIHQWPATLVQPVGSPLSLECTVEGTSNPNLYWYRQAAGRGLQLLFYSVGIGQISSEVPQNLSASRPQDRQFILSSKKLLLSDSGFYLCAWRAGASWDFGPGTRLLVL.

The CDR3 coding sequence is TGTGCCACCATGGATAGAAGTGCGGCTGGCTACACCTTC. As protein: CATMDRSAAGYTF. The chain carries TRBV10-3 and TRBJ1-2, with no clear D. The V and J ends lost 10 bases and 7 bases respectively, with 19 bases between them. The CDR3 totals 13 residues. Per the germline V gene, CDR1 is ENHRY and CDR2 is SYGVKD.

The chain carries TRBV2 and TRBJ2-1, with unresolved D. The CDR3 loop spans 12 amino acids. V was trimmed by 4 bases and J by 3 bases, leaving 4 bases between them. The germline gives CDR1 SNHLY, CDR2 FYNNEI. The CDR3 protein is CASSAVYNEQFF. CDR3 DNA: TGTGCCAGCAGTGCAGTCTACAATGAGCAGTTCTTC.

V gene TRBV9 combines with J gene TRBJ2-2, with D uncertain. The germline V gene has CDR1 SGDLS and CDR2 YYNGEE. CDR3 length equals 14 residues. V lost 0 bases and J 5 bases, leaving 8 bases between the germline ends. The CDR3 region has the DNA TGTGCCAGCAGCGTAGAACCGAGGACCGGGGAGCTGTTTTTT. It is translated as CASSVEPRTGELFF.

This chain connects TRBV27 to TRBJ2-5; D possibly corresponds to TRBD1 (5 bases). Deletions cut 3 bases from V and 9 bases from J, with 17 bases between. Germline values: CDR1 MNHEY, CDR2 SMNVEV (reference sequence). This CDR3 has 14 residues. CDR3 sequence: CASSFLDTYEAQYF. DNA for the CDR3: TGTGCCAGCAGTTTCCTGGACACCTACGAGGCCCAGTACTTC.

This sequence joins TRBV7-3 and TRBJ2-1; TRBD1 might be the D (5 bases). Per the germline V gene, CDR1 is SGHTA and CDR2 is FQGTGA. This CDR3 has 14 amino acids. V lost 0 bases, J lost 5 bases, and 8 bases lay in between. The CDR3 protein is CASSLTQVHNEQFF. The CDR3 nucleotides read TGTGCCAGCAGCTTAACACAGGTCCACAATGAGCAGTTCTTC.